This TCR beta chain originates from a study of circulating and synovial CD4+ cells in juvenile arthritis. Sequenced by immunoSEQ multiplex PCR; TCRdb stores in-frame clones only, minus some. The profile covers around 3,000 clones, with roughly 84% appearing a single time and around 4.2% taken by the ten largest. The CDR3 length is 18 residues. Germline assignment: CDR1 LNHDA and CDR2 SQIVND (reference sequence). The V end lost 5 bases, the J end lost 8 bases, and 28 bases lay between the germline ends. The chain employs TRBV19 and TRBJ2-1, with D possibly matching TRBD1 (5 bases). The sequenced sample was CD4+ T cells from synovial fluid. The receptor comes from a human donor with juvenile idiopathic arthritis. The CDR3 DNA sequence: TGTGCCAGTAGTTCCCTTATAAGGGGCCCAATTACCCGCGATGAGCAGTTCTTC. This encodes CASSSLIRGPITRDEQFF.